This record concerns one T cell receptor beta chain sequence. This clone's antigen is unknown. Within one base of it there is no much larger clone, and no base qualities were kept. The data derive from a study of blood T cell repertoires in COVID-19 (dated by TCRdb to 2020 to 2021). In terms of the full investigation: Collaborator samples came from the United States, Italy and Spain and covered acute and convalescent phases of COVID-19. The prospective study material was composed of cDNA or gDNA derived from T cells, B-cell-depleted T cells, or PBMCs. The dataset comprised deeply sampled blood TCRbeta repertoires from subjects exposed to, actively infected with, or recovered from COVID-19. The repertoires were released in a freely available public database meant as a resource for research on the immune response to SARS-CoV-2. Samples came from the ongoing ImmuneRACE study (first 160 participants) plus 1,254 subjects from 6 global collaborators. Nearly every sample came with metadata listing a de-identified subject ID, COVID-19 status, age in years and sex. HLA class I and class II types, where available, came from metadata supplied by the sample provider rather than from assay-based typing. Here is what the overall study found, with its caveats: The amount of clinical and demographic metadata varied by source and participant and was provided uncurated.

Collaborating institutions collected whole blood in K2EDTA tubes following their own protocols. For TCRbeta analysis, collaborators shipped samples in one of three forms: frozen whole blood, isolated PBMCs, or DNA extracted from either of those sample types. V is cut by 4 bases and J by 2 bases, and the space between the germline ends is 9 bases. The germline V gene specifies SGHDN as CDR1 and FVKESK as CDR2. Inclusive of the bounding cysteine and phenylalanine, the CDR3 is 13 residues long. Solely the CDR3 DNA is kept, with 39 bases framed from the first base. TCRbeta CDR3 regions were amplified from genomic DNA by means of the immunoSEQ Assay, a bias-controlled multiplex PCR. Processing in the source paper ran as follows. Nucleated cell counts per sample were estimated from amplification of reference gene primers within the assay. To quantify the absolute abundance of each unique TCRbeta CDR3 rearrangement, sequence reads were collapsed and filtered. For each sample, productive Simpson clonality was calculated as the square root of Simpson's diversity index across productive rearrangements. In TCRdb, the immuneACCESS table is reduced to in-frame sequences with V and J assigned. These tables do not hold every clone; where another copy was compared, an unresolved V gene accounts for under half, and the others remain unexplained. V, J and clone size reflect that table, while D and trimming were determined from the DNA. Recorded for this sample are 25,000 to 35,000 clones; around 73% of them occurred a single time. The ten largest clones represent roughly 32% of the sample.

The rearrangement joined TRBV14 to TRBJ2-7; the D gene cannot be resolved reliably. This TCR was recovered from a man older than 75 with acute or convalescent COVID-19. Material for sequencing was peripheral blood. The sequenced DNA: TGTGCCAGCAGCCCGGAACTAACCTACGAGCAGTACTTC. It specifies CASSPELTYEQYF.